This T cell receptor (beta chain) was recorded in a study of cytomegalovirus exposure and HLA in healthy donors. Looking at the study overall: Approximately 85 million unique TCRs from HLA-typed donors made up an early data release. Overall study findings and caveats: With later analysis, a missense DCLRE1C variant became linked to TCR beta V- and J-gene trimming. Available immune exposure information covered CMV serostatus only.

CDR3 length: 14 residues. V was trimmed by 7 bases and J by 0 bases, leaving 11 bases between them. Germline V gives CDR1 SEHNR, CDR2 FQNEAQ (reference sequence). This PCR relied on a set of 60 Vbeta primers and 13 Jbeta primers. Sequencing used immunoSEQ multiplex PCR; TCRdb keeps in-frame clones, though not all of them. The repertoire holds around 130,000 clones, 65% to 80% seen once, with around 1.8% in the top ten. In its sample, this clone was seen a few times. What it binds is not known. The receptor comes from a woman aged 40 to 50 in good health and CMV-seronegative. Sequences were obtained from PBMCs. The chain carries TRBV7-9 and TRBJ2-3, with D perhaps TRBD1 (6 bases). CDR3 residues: CASNGQTSTDTQYF. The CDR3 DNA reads TGTGCCAGCAACGGACAGACTAGCACAGATACGCAGTATTTT.